These T cell receptor beta chains were read from a single sample in a study of cytomegalovirus exposure and HLA in healthy donors. Sequenced by immunoSEQ multiplex PCR; TCRdb stores in-frame clones only, minus some. The sample yields some 130,000 clones, around 80% seen once. Sequencing was carried out using PBMCs. The receptors were gathered from a young man in good health. Each CDR3 is given with its conserved first and last residue. A D gene is named only where the DNA matches it firmly. Only part of the rows carry a size: once, few, many, or a class if the clone is expanded.

D,size,J,V,DNA,CDR3
-,-,TRBJ1-4,TRBV7-2,TGTGCCAGCAGCCGTAAAGCCACTAATGAAAAACTGTTTTTT,CASSRKATNEKLFF
TRBD2,-,TRBJ2-1,TRBV28,TGTGCCAGCAGTTCTACGGGAGGCCCTCGGAATGAGCAGTTCTTC,CASSSTGGPRNEQFF
TRBD1,-,TRBJ2-1,TRBV27,TGTGCCAGCAGAGACTGGGACAGGGGAGCCAATGAGCAGTTCTTC,CASRDWDRGANEQFF
-,-,TRBJ2-7,TRBV7-9,TGTGCCAGCAGCTTAGCCCCCTCCGAGCAGTACTTC,CASSLAPSEQYF
-,-,TRBJ2-1,TRBV7-9,TGTGCCAGCAGCTTAGTCGGGGAGCCCTACAATGAGCAGTTCTTC,CASSLVGEPYNEQFF
-,-,TRBJ1-2,TRBV4-1,TGCGCCAGCAGTAGAGGTGATGCTGGACTGATTATTCACTATGGCTACACCTTC,CASSRGDAGLIIHYGYTF
-,few,TRBJ2-1,TRBV6-1,TGTGCCAGCAGCGTGAGCCTCTCCTACAATGAGCAGTTCTTC,CASSVSLSYNEQFF
TRBD2,-,TRBJ2-4,TRBV15,TGTGCCACCGGGCTAGCGGGAACTCTAGCCAAAAACATTCAGTACTTC,CATGLAGTLAKNIQYF
-,few,TRBJ1-2,TRBV5-1,TGCGCCAGCAGCTTGGAAGGGGTTAGTGGCTACACCTTC,CASSLEGVSGYTF
-,few,TRBJ1-1,TRBV6-1,TGTGCTGCGGGTAGGGCTAACACTGAAGCTTTCTTT,CAAGRANTEAFF
-,few,TRBJ1-1,TRBV5-6,TGTGCCAGCAGCCGAGAAAGTGAAGCTTTCTTT,CASSRESEAFF
-,once,TRBJ2-7,TRBV4-3,TGCGCCAGCAGCCCGCGGGCCGGGCTTAAATACGAGCAGTACTTC,CASSPRAGLKYEQYF
TRBD1,-,TRBJ1-2,TRBV9,TGTGCCAGCAGCGAACAGGGGGCAGATGGCTACACCTTC,CASSEQGADGYTF
-,-,TRBJ2-5,TRBV9,TGTGCCAGCAGCGTAGATTCACAAGAGACCCAGTACTTC,CASSVDSQETQYF
-,few,TRBJ2-3,TRBV19,TGTGCCAGTAGTCTACAGGGTTTTGAAGATACGCAGTATTTT,CASSLQGFEDTQYF
TRBD2,-,TRBJ2-3,TRBV7-2,TGTGCCAGCAGCTTCGGGACTAGCGGGGTAGATACGCAGTATTTT,CASSFGTSGVDTQYF
-,few,TRBJ2-5,TRBV11-3,TGTGCCAGCAGCTTAGATCCTCGGGACTTTCAAGAGACCCAGTACTTC,CASSLDPRDFQETQYF
-,-,TRBJ2-1,TRBV15,TGTGCCACCAGCCACAGGTCCGGGTACAATGAGCAGTTCTTC,CATSHRSGYNEQFF
-,-,TRBJ2-3,TRBV6-6,TGTGCCAGCAGTTTCCGTTCACAGGGTTCCGCAGATACGCAGTATTTT,CASSFRSQGSADTQYF
-,-,TRBJ1-1,TRBV7-9,TGTTCCAGCAGCTTCAGTACAGCGAACACTGAAGCTTTCTTT,CSSSFSTANTEAFF
-,-,TRBJ1-2,TRBV18,TGTGCCAGCTCACCACCCGAGACGAGGAATAGCTACACCTTC,CASSPPETRNSYTF
-,-,TRBJ2-7,TRBV6-5,TGTGCCAGCAGTTACTACAGGGTTGGGGCCTACGAGCAGTACTTC,CASSYYRVGAYEQYF
TRBD1,-,TRBJ1-4,TRBV15,TGTGCCACCAGCAGCTATTTCCCCGGGACAGCCGTCAGAAAACTGTTTTTT,CATSSYFPGTAVRKLFF
-,once,TRBJ2-5,TRBV11-2,TGTGCCAGCAGCGTCACACCCTCGGGGGAGACCCAGTACTTC,CASSVTPSGETQYF
TRBD1,few,TRBJ2-1,TRBV7-6,TGTGCCAGCAGCCCCCCGCGACAGGGGATCAATGAGCAGTTCTTC,CASSPPRQGINEQFF
TRBD2,-,TRBJ2-7,TRBV19,TGTGCCAGTAGTATGCTAGCGGGCGTAACGGGCGAGCAGTACTTC,CASSMLAGVTGEQYF
-,-,TRBJ1-4,TRBV5-6,TGTGCCAGCAGCTTGGGCCAGTATAATGAAAAACTGTTTTTT,CASSLGQYNEKLFF
-,-,TRBJ2-7,TRBV19,TGTGCCAGTAGTCTCCGGGGGGCGATAGGAACCTACGAGCAGTACTTC,CASSLRGAIGTYEQYF
-,-,TRBJ2-2,TRBV28,TGTGCCAGCAGTCCATGGGGCTCAACGAACACCGGGGAGCTGTTTTTT,CASSPWGSTNTGELFF
-,-,TRBJ1-1,TRBV9,TGTGCCAGCGGAGAATTGAACACTGAAGCTTTCTTT,CASGELNTEAFF
-,few,TRBJ1-2,TRBV7-9,TGTTCCAGCAGCTCTGACATCGGTGGCTACACCTTC,CSSSSDIGGYTF
-,-,TRBJ2-1,TRBV18,TGTGCCAGCTCCTCTCCCGGGGGTGAGCAGTTCTTC,CASSSPGGEQFF
TRBD1,-,TRBJ2-7,TRBV9,TGTGCCAGCAGCGTGAACAGGGGGGCACGCTCCTACGAGCAGTACTTC,CASSVNRGARSYEQYF
TRBD2,-,TRBJ2-1,TRBV2,TGTGCCAGCAGTGATAGCGGGACGAGCTCCTACAATGAGCAGTTCTTC,CASSDSGTSSYNEQFF
-,-,TRBJ2-7,TRBV9,TGTGCCAGCCCGGGACTGAAGGTGGACTACGAGCAGTACTTC,CASPGLKVDYEQYF
TRBD1,-,TRBJ1-1,TRBV29-1,TGCAGCGTCGCCCCTGTCAGGGGGCGAGCTTTCTTT,CSVAPVRGRAFF
-,-,TRBJ1-2,TRBV27,TGTGCCAGCAGTTCCCCTTCGGGAGGCTATGGCTACACCTTC,CASSSPSGGYGYTF
-,-,TRBJ1-1,TRBV12-5,TGTGCTAGTGGTTTGATGTGGGAGGGCGAAGCTTTCTTT,CASGLMWEGEAFF
-,-,TRBJ1-2,TRBV18,TGTGCCAGCTCACCAATTACCCAGGGTGGTGGCTACACCTTC,CASSPITQGGGYTF
-,-,TRBJ1-5,TRBV19,TGTGCCAGTCTCCCTGGGGGGGGGTGGGATCAGCCCCAGCATTTT,CASLPGGGWDQPQHF
-,-,TRBJ1-2,TRBV6-5,TGTGCCAGTGCTAAGGGGCGGTATGGCTACACCTTC,CASAKGRYGYTF
TRBD1,-,TRBJ1-1,TRBV6-4,TGTGCCGGCTCCAAAGCCACAGGGGCGAAGGCTGAAGCTTTCTTT,CAGSKATGAKAEAFF
TRBD1,few,TRBJ1-1,TRBV4-1,TGCGCCAGCAGCCCTGACAGGGCGAACACTGAAGCTTTCTTT,CASSPDRANTEAFF
-,-,TRBJ1-4,TRBV4-1,TGCGCCAGCAGCAAAGGACGGGGGATGGATGAAAAACTGTTTTTT,CASSKGRGMDEKLFF
-,-,TRBJ2-5,TRBV29-1,TGCAGCGCCCCCGTCGTCAAGGGGGAGGGGACCCAGTACTTC,CSAPVVKGEGTQYF
-,-,TRBJ2-5,TRBV7-5,TGTGTCAGAAGCTTAGAAAGGGGGGGCCAGTACTTC,CVRSLERGGQYF
-,once,TRBJ2-7,TRBV6-6,TGTGCCAGCAGTTACTCGGGGACACGGAGCTCCTACGAGCAGTACTTC,CASSYSGTRSSYEQYF
-,-,TRBJ2-1,TRBV29-1,TGCAGCGACCACGGGGGACTCTACAATGAGCAGTTCTTC,CSDHGGLYNEQFF
TRBD2,once,TRBJ2-1,TRBV9,TGTGCCAGCAGCGTAGGGGAAGGACTAGCAGACTACAATGAGCAGTTCTTC,CASSVGEGLADYNEQFF
-,-,TRBJ2-7,TRBV7-9,TGTGCCAGCAGCTTAGGGGCTGCGATGGCTTACGAGCAGTACTTC,CASSLGAAMAYEQYF
TRBD2,-,TRBJ2-3,TRBV7-3,TGTGCCAGCAGCCGAGCGGGGGGCACAGATACGCAGTATTTT,CASSRAGGTDTQYF
-,-,TRBJ2-5,TRBV27,TGTGCCAGCCAGCCAGTTGTGGGGGCCATCGCCTTCGAGACCCAGTACTTC,CASQPVVGAIAFETQYF
TRBD2,-,TRBJ2-1,TRBV30,TGTGCCTGGAGTGTAGGGACTAGCGGGAGGGATGAGCAGTTCTTC,CAWSVGTSGRDEQFF